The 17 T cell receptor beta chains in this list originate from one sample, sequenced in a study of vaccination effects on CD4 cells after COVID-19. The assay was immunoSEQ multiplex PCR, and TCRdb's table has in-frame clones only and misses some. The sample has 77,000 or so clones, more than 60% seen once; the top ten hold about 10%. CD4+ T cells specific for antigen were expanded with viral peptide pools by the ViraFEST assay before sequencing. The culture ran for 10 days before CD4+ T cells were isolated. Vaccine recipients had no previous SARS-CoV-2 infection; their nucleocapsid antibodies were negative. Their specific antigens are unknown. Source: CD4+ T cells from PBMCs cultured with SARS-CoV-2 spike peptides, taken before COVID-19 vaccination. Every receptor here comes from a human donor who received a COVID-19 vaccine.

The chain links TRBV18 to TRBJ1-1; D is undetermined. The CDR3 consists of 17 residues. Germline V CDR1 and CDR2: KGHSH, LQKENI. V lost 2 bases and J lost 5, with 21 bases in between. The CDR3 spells CASSPSPKSPWGTEAFF. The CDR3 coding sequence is TGTGCCAGCTCACCATCCCCTAAAAGCCCCTGGGGAACTGAAGCTTTCTTT.

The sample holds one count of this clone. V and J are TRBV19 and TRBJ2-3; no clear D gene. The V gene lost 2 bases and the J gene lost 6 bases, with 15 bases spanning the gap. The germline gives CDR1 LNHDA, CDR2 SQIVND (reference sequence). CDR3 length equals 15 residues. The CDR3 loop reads CASSIMVGTVDTQYF. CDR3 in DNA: TGTGCCAGTAGTATAATGGTAGGCACAGTTGATACGCAGTATTTT.

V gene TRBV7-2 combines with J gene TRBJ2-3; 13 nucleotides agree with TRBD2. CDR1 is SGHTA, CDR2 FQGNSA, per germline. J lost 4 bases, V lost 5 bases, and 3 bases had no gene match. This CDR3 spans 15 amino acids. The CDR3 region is CASSPGLAGADTQYF. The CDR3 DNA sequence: TGTGCCAGCAGCCCAGGACTAGCGGGGGCAGATACGCAGTATTTT. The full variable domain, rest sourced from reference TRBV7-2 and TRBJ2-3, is GAGVSQSPSNKVTEKGKDVELRCDPISGHTALYWYRQSLGQGLEFLIYFQGNSAPDKSGLPSDRFSAERTGGSVSTLTIQRTQQEDSAVYLCASSPGLAGADTQYFGPGTRLTVL.

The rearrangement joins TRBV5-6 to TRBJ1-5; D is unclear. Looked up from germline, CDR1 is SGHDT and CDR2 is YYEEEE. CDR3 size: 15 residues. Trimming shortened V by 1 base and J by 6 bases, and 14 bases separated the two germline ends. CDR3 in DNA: TGTGCCAGCAGCTTGAATATGTTACAGAGTCAGCCCCAGCATTTT. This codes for CASSLNMLQSQPQHF.

The CDR3 region has the DNA TGTGCCAGCAGCTCCAGGACTAGTGCAGCGGGATGGAGGGAGACCCAGTACTTC. It is translated as CASSSRTSAAGWRETQYF. The chain joins TRBV7-2 to TRBJ2-5, with 7 bases lining up with TRBD2. There are 18 residues in the CDR3. Germline assignment: CDR1 SGHTA and CDR2 FQGNSA. The trim removed 4 bases at V and 5 bases at J, leaving 19 bases unmatched.

The CDR3 loop reads CASSADRVSRQPQHF. The CDR3 coding sequence is TGTGCCAGCAGCGCCGACAGGGTCAGTCGTCAGCCCCAGCATTTT. The chain has TRBV6-5 and TRBJ1-5; TRBD1 matches at 7 bases. The ends lost 6 bases at V and 6 bases at J; junction bases unmatched: 11. The CDR3 runs to 15 residues. The V gene's germline CDR1 is MNHEY and CDR2 SVGAGI.

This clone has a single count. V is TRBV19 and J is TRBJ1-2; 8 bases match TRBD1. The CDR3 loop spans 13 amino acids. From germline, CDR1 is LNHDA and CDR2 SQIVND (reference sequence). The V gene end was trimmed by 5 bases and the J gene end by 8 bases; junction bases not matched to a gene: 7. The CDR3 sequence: CASSAQGAHGYTF. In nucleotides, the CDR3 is TGTGCCAGTAGTGCGCAGGGGGCTCACGGCTACACCTTC.

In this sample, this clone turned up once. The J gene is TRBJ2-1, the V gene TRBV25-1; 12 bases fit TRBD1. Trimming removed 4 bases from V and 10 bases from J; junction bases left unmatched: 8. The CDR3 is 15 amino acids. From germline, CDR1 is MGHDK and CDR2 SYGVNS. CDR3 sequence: CASSVSGTGGREQFF. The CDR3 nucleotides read TGTGCCAGCAGTGTTTCCGGGACAGGGGGCCGCGAGCAGTTCTTC. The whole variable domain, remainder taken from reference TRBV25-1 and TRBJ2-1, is EADIYQTPRYLVIGTGKKITLECSQTMGHDKMYWYQQDPGMELHLIHYSYGVNSTEKGDLSSESTVSRIRTEHFPLTLESARPSHTSQYLCASSVSGTGGREQFFGPGTRLTVL.

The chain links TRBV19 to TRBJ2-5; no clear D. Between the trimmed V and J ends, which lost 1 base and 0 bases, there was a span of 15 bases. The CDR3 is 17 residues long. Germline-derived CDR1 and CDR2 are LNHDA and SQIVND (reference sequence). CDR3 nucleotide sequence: TGTGCCAGTAGTATAGGTATGAGACTGGGGTACCAAGAGACCCAGTACTTC. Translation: CASSIGMRLGYQETQYF. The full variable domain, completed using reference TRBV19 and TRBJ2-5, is DGGITQSPKYLFRKEGQNVTLSCEQNLNHDAMYWYRQDPGQGLRLIYYSQIVNDFQKGDIAEGYSVSREKKESFPLTVTSAQKNPTAFYLCASSIGMRLGYQETQYFGPGTRLLVL.

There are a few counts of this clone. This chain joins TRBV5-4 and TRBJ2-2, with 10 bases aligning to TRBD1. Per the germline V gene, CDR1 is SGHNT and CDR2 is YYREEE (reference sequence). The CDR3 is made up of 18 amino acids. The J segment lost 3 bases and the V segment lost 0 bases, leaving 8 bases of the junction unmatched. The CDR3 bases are TGTGCCAGCAGCTTGGGAGTGACAGGGGGCTGGGACACCGGGGAGCTGTTTTTT. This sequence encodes CASSLGVTGGWDTGELFF.

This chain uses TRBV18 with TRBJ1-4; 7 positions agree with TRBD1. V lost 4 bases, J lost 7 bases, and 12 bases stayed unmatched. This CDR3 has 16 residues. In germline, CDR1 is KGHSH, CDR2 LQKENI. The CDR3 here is CASSRTDAGTAEKLFF. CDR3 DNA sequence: TGTGCCAGCTCACGAACCGATGCCGGGACAGCTGAAAAACTGTTTTTT.

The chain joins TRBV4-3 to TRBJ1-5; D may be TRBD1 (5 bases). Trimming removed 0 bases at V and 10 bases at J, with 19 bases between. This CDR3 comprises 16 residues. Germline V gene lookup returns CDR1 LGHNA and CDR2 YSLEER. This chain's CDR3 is CASSQDFTQGRRPQHF. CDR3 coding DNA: TGCGCCAGCAGCCAAGATTTTACGCAGGGACGTCGTCCCCAGCATTTT.

The CDR3 nucleotides read TGTGCCACTGGGGGAGCGGCCGGGGGCGATACGCAGTATTTT. It yields the protein CATGGAAGGDTQYF. The chain recombines TRBV15 with TRBJ2-3; D is tentatively TRBD1 or TRBD2 (6 bases each). This CDR3 is built from 14 residues. Between the trimmed V and J ends, which lost 9 bases and 6 bases, there was a span of 19 bases. Germline CDR1 reads LNHNV; CDR2 reads YYDKDF (reference sequence).

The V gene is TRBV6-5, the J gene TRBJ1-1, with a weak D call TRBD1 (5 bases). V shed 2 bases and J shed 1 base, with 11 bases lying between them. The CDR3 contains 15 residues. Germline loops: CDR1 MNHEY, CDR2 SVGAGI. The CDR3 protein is CASSYLGRENTEAFF. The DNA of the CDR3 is TGTGCCAGCAGTTACCTGGGACGGGAGAACACTGAAGCTTTCTTT.

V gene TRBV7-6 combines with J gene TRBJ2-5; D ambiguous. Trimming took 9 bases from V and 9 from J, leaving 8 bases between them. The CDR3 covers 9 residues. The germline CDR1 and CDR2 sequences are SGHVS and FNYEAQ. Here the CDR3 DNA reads TGTGCCAGTGGCGTGGCCCAGTACTTC. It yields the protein CASGVAQYF.

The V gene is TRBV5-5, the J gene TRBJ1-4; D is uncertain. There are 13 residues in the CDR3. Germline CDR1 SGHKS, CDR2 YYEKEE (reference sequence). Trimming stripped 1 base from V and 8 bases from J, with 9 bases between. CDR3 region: CASSLSGKEKLFF. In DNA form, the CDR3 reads TGTGCCAGCAGCTTGTCTGGCAAGGAAAAACTGTTTTTT.

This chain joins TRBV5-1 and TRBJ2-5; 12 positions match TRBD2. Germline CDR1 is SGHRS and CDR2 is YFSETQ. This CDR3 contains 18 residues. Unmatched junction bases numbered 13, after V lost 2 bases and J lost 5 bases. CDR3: CASSLGGLAGLKVETQYF. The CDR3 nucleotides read TGCGCCAGCAGCTTAGGGGGACTAGCGGGCCTTAAGGTGGAGACCCAGTACTTC.